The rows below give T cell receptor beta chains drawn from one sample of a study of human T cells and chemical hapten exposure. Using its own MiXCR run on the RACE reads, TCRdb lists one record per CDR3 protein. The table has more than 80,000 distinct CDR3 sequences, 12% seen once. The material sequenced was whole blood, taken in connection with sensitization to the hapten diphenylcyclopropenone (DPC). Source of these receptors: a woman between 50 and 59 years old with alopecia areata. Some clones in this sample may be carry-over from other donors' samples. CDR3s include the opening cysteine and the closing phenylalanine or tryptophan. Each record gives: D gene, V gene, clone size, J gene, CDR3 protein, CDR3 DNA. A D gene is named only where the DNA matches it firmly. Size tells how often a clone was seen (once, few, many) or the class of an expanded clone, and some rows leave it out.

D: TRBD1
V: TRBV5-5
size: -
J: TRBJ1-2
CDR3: CASSLAQRTGGDGYTF
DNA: TGTGCCAGCAGCTTGGCCCAGAGGACAGGGGGCGATGGCTACACCTTC

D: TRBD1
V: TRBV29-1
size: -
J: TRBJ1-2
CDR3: CSVLGDRGRRDYGYTF
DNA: TGCAGCGTTCTGGGGGACAGGGGAAGAAGGGACTATGGCTACACCTTC

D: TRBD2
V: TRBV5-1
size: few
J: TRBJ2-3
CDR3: CASSLRSGGLTDTQYF
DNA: TGCGCCAGCAGCTTGCGGAGCGGGGGATTAACAGATACGCAGTATTTT

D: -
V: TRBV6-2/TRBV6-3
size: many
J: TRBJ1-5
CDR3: CASGGRPDQPQHF
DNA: TGTGCCAGCGGAGGGAGGCCGGATCAGCCCCAGCATTTT

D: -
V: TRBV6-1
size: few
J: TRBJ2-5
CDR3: CASSSPGHLQETQYF
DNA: TGTGCCAGCAGTAGCCCGGGACACCTACAAGAGACCCAGTACTTC

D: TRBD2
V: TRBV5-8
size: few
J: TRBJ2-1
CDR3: CASSSFGGKTYNEQFF
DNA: TGTGCCAGCAGCTCATTCGGGGGGAAGACCTACAATGAGCAGTTCTTC

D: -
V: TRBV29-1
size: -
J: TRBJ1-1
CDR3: CSVEGQQLNTEAFF
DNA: TGCAGCGTTGAAGGACAGCAGCTGAACACTGAAGCTTTCTTT

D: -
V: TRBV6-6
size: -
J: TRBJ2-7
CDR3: CASSYSRTGVWYEQYF
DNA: TGTGCCAGCAGTTACTCGAGGACGGGAGTGTGGTACGAGCAGTACTTC

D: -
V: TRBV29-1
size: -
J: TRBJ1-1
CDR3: CSVYLPGARKAFF
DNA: TGCAGCGTTTATCTACCGGGGGCGAGGAAAGCTTTCTTT

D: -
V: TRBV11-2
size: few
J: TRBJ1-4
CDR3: CASSLDRVWEKLFF
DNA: TGTGCCAGCAGCTTAGACAGGGTATGGGAAAAACTGTTTTTT

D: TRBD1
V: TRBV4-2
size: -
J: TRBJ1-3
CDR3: CASSHLDRAGGNTIYF
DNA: TGTGCCAGCAGCCATTTAGACAGGGCTGGCGGAAACACCATATATTTT

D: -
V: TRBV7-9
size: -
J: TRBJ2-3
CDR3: CASSSSQGDTQYF
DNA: TGTGCCAGCAGCTCTTCACAGGGCGATACGCAGTATTTT

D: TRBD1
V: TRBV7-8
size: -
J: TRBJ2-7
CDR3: CASSLGDRGRPGPATSYEQYF
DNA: TGTGCCAGCAGCTTAGGGGACAGGGGCCGCCCTGGTCCGGCCACGTCCTACGAGCAGTACTTC

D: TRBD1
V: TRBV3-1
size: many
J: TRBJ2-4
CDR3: CASSLNYGDSISSKNIQYF
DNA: TGTGCCAGCAGCCTTAATTATGGGGACAGCATCTCTTCCAAAAACATTCAGTACTTC

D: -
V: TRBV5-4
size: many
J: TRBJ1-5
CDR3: CASRDSAGGPQHF
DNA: TGTGCCAGCAGGGACTCGGCCGGGGGGCCCCAGCATTTT

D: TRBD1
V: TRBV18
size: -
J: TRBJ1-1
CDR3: CATKAGQDSFF
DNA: TGTGCCACTAAGGCGGGACAGGACTCATTCTTT

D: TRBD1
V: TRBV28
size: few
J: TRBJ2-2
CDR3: CASTSRDRELLTDTGELFF
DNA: TGTGCCAGCACTTCCCGGGACAGGGAATTGTTGACCGACACCGGGGAGCTGTTTTTT

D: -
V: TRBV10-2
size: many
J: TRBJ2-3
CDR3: CASSEGLGSTDTQYF
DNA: TGCGCCAGCAGTGAGGGGTTGGGAAGCACAGATACGCAGTATTTT

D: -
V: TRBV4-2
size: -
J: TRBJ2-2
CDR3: CASSPEGGHTGELFF
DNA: TGTGCCAGCAGCCCCGAGGGGGGGCACACCGGGGAGCTGTTTTTT

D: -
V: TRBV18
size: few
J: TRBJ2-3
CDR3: CASSPVTPGTDTQYF
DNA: TGTGCCAGCTCACCCGTCACACCCGGCACAGATACGCAGTATTTT

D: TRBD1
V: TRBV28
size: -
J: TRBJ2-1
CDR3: CASRGQGYNEQFF
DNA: TGTGCCAGCAGGGGACAGGGTTACAATGAGCAGTTCTTC

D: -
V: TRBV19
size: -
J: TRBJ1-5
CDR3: CASSPGGLRQPQHF
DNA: TGTGCCAGTAGTCCTGGAGGGTTGCGGCAGCCCCAGCATTTT

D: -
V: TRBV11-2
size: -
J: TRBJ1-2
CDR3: CASSLQGLDGYTF
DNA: TGTGCCAGCAGCTTACAAGGGTTGGATGGCTACACCTTC

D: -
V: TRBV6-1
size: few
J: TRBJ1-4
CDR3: CASSDDTGSNEKLFF
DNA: TGTGCCAGCAGTGATGACACGGGATCTAATGAAAAACTGTTTTTT